The rows below give T cell receptor beta chains drawn from one sample of a study of shared clonotypes between healthy human individuals. Clones were sequenced by immunoSEQ multiplex PCR, and TCRdb holds only the in-frame ones, with some missing. This sample has approximately 2,000,000 clones, with 85% to 95% found just once. The material sequenced was naive CD4+ T cells from PBMCs. All receptors derive from a man aged 18 to 35 in good health. Some clones in this sample may be carry-over from other donors' samples. Both conserved end residues are part of each CDR3. Fields, in order: J gene, clone size, V gene, D gene, CDR3 protein, CDR3 DNA. D genes are given only for firm matches. Clone size is shown for a subset of rows, as once, few, many or a class of expanded clone.

>TRBJ2-1|once|TRBV5-8|TRBD2
CASSLGLAEYNEQFF
TGTGCCAGCAGCTTGGGACTAGCGGAATACAATGAGCAGTTCTTC
>TRBJ2-7|-|TRBV5-1|TRBD1
CASSTTGGAMAYEQYF
TGCGCCAGCAGCACGACAGGGGGGGCAATGGCCTACGAGCAGTACTTC
>TRBJ1-2|-|TRBV30|-
CAWSVGRVNYGYTF
TGTGCCTGGAGTGTAGGCAGGGTAAACTATGGCTACACCTTC
>TRBJ1-4|once|TRBV6-1|TRBD1
CASSEGGQGYEKLFF
TGTGCCAGCAGTGAGGGAGGACAGGGGTATGAAAAACTGTTTTTT
>TRBJ1-1|-|TRBV7-8|-
CASSLALSGGGTEAFF
TGTGCCAGCAGCTTAGCGTTGTCCGGCGGTGGCACTGAAGCTTTCTTT
>TRBJ2-1|once|TRBV28|TRBD2
CASTTTSAVYNEQFF
TGTGCCAGCACAACCACTAGCGCGGTCTACAATGAGCAGTTCTTC
>TRBJ2-7|-|TRBV27|TRBD1
CASQIGGQGTYEQYF
TGTGCCAGTCAGATCGGGGGACAGGGAACCTACGAGCAGTACTTC
>TRBJ2-1|once|TRBV6-5|-
CASSYSIIAGEQFF
TGTGCCAGCAGTTACTCGATTATTGCGGGTGAGCAGTTCTTC
>TRBJ1-1|once|TRBV7-3|-
CASSFGDMNTEAFF
TGTGCCAGCAGCTTCGGAGACATGAACACTGAAGCGTTCTTT
>TRBJ1-2|-|TRBV11-2|TRBD1
CASSPRDRGSYGYTF
TGTGCCAGCAGCCCCCGGGACAGGGGGTCCTATGGCTACACCTTC
>TRBJ1-5|-|TRBV30|-
CAWSGFAGYDQPQHF
TGTGCCTGGAGTGGGTTTGCCGGCTATGATCAGCCCCAGCATTTT
>TRBJ1-1|few|TRBV25-1|-
CASSESGLNEAFF
TGTGCCAGCAGTGAATCGGGGCTTAATGAAGCTTTCTTT
>TRBJ2-1|-|TRBV5-4|-
CASSFFGRTNEQFF
TGTGCCAGCAGCTTTTTTGGCAGGACGAATGAGCAGTTCTTC
>TRBJ2-2|once|TRBV7-2|-
CASSAHSGTTGTGELFF
TGTGCCAGCAGCGCCCACTCCGGGACAACAGGGACCGGGGAGCTGTTTTTT
>TRBJ1-1|few|TRBV4-3|-
CASGGMNTEAFF
TGCGCCAGCGGAGGGATGAACACTGAAGCTTTCTTT
>TRBJ1-4|-|TRBV5-1|-
CASSILDRGTREKLFF
TGCGCCAGCAGCATACTCGACAGAGGAACCCGTGAAAAACTGTTTTTT
>TRBJ2-3|-|TRBV5-1|TRBD2
CASSLSGGRALDTQYF
TGCGCCAGCAGCTTAAGTGGCGGGAGGGCCCTCGATACGCAGTATTTT
>TRBJ1-2|-|TRBV27|-
CASSGLGGLNYGYTF
TGTGCCAGCAGTGGGTTGGGCGGGCTTAACTATGGCTACACCTTC
>TRBJ2-1|once|TRBV18|-
CASSPRSGDRFVVQFF
TGTGCCAGCTCACCACGGTCAGGGGATAGGTTCGTAGTGCAGTTCTTC
>TRBJ1-4|-|TRBV9|-
CASSSRTARYEKLFF
TGTGCCAGCAGCTCCAGGACGGCGAGATATGAAAAACTGTTTTTT
>TRBJ1-3|once|TRBV30|-
CAWKGVSGNTIYF
TGTGCCTGGAAAGGAGTCTCTGGAAACACCATATATTTT
>TRBJ2-7|-|TRBV5-5|-
CASSLSGAAVEQYF
TGTGCCAGCAGCTTGAGCGGTGCGGCGGTCGAGCAGTACTTC
>TRBJ2-1|-|TRBV7-9|-
CASSLALRSEQFF
TGTGCCAGCAGCTTAGCGCTACGGAGTGAGCAGTTCTTC
>TRBJ2-7|-|TRBV6-5|-
CASSYDNYEQYF
TGTGCCAGCAGTTACGACAATTACGAGCAGTACTTC
>TRBJ2-7|-|TRBV11-3|-
CASSLGPGKQYF
TGTGCCAGCAGCTTAGGTCCAGGGAAGCAGTACTTC
>TRBJ2-3|-|TRBV11-2|-
CASSLAVNTQYF
TGTGCCAGCAGCTTAGCGGTTAATACGCAGTATTTT
>TRBJ2-2|-|TRBV6-4|-
CASKFSAIEGTGELFF
TGTGCCAGCAAGTTCTCCGCAATCGAGGGGACCGGGGAGCTGTTTTTT
>TRBJ2-1|-|TRBV5-1|TRBD2
CASSLVLAENNEQFF
TGCGCCAGCAGCTTGGTACTAGCGGAGAACAATGAGCAGTTCTTC
>TRBJ2-3|-|TRBV28|-
CASRKVGPGRTDTQYF
TGTGCCAGCAGGAAAGTCGGGCCCGGGCGGACAGATACGCAGTATTTT
>TRBJ2-2|-|TRBV15|-
CATSGWGGGELFF
TGTGCCACCAGCGGTTGGGGCGGCGGGGAGCTGTTTTTT
>TRBJ2-5|-|TRBV5-1|-
CASSLGGSETQYF
TGCGCCAGCAGCTTGGGGGGTTCGGAGACCCAGTACTTC
>TRBJ2-5|once|TRBV2|TRBD1
CASTGQGAGETQYF
TGTGCCAGCACCGGTCAGGGGGCAGGGGAGACCCAGTACTTC
>TRBJ1-4|few|TRBV30|-
CAWSATGEKLFF
TGTGCCTGGAGCGCAACAGGAGAAAAACTGTTTTTT
>TRBJ2-6|-|TRBV5-1|-
CASSLAAALSGANVLTF
TGCGCCAGCAGCTTGGCGGCAGCGCTTTCTGGGGCCAACGTCCTGACTTTC
>TRBJ2-5|-|TRBV4-1|-
CASSQALWVETQYF
TGCGCCAGCAGCCAAGCCCTTTGGGTGGAGACCCAGTACTTC
>TRBJ1-1|-|TRBV7-2|-
CASSLSIAGPEGSGTEAFF
TGTGCCAGCAGCTTATCAATAGCCGGACCCGAGGGGTCTGGCACTGAAGCTTTCTTT
>TRBJ2-1|few|TRBV2|-
CASSVDLPGNNEQFF
TGTGCCAGCAGTGTGGATTTACCCGGGAACAATGAGCAGTTCTTC
>TRBJ2-3|-|TRBV2|TRBD1
CASKGQIQDTQYF
TGTGCCAGCAAGGGACAGATACAAGATACGCAGTATTTT
>TRBJ1-4|-|TRBV28|TRBD1
CASSLPGTGLNEKLFF
TGTGCCAGCAGTTTACCAGGGACAGGGCTTAATGAAAAACTGTTTTTT
>TRBJ2-7|once|TRBV7-9|TRBD1
CASSQRERGRFF
TGTGCCAGCAGCCAGCGTGAAAGGGGGCGTTTCTTC
>TRBJ2-7|-|TRBV28|-
CASSLLVYEQYF
TGTGCCAGCAGTTTACTAGTTTACGAGCAGTACTTC
>TRBJ2-7|-|TRBV5-6|TRBD2
CASSSPGLAVYEQYF
TGTGCCAGCAGCTCCCCGGGACTAGCGGTCTACGAGCAGTACTTC
>TRBJ2-5|-|TRBV18|TRBD1
CASSLGQIQETQYF
TGTGCCAGCTCACTGGGACAGATCCAAGAGACCCAGTACTTC
>TRBJ2-1|-|TRBV11-2|TRBD2
CASSTGLRIPSPNEQFF
TGTGCCAGCAGCACGGGACTACGGATACCTAGCCCCAATGAGCAGTTCTTC
>TRBJ1-2|-|TRBV2|TRBD1
CASSESGTGAGYTF
TGTGCCAGCAGTGAATCCGGGACAGGGGCCGGCTACACCTTC
>TRBJ1-3|-|TRBV7-6|-
CASSRQDISGNTIYF
TGTGCCAGCAGCCGACAGGACATCTCTGGAAACACCATATATTTT
>TRBJ2-1|-|TRBV6-5|TRBD2
CASRAVSGGQFF
TGTGCCAGCAGAGCGGTTAGCGGGGGGCAGTTCTTC
>TRBJ2-1|-|TRBV27|-
CASSLGSSYNEQFF
TGTGCCAGCAGCCTAGGAAGCTCCTACAATGAGCAGTTCTTC
>TRBJ1-5|once|TRBV15|TRBD1
CATSRGDRANNQPQHF
TGTGCCACCAGCAGAGGGGACAGGGCAAACAATCAGCCCCAGCATTTT
>TRBJ2-2|-|TRBV19|-
CASSIFGDTGELFF
TGTGCCAGTAGTATCTTCGGGGACACCGGGGAGCTGTTTTTT
>TRBJ2-7|-|TRBV19|-
CASKHNEQYF
TGTGCCAGTAAACATAATGAGCAGTACTTC
>TRBJ2-1|-|TRBV7-3|TRBD2
CASSPRASSGRINEQFF
TGTGCCAGCAGCCCGCGGGCCTCTAGCGGGAGGATAAATGAGCAGTTCTTC
>TRBJ2-7|-|TRBV5-1|-
CASSFSSEQYF
TGCGCCAGCAGCTTCAGTAGCGAGCAGTACTTC
>TRBJ1-1|-|TRBV6-1|-
CASSWITGNGAFF
TGTGCCAGCAGTTGGATAACCGGGAACGGAGCTTTCTTT
>TRBJ2-7|-|TRBV25-1|TRBD2
CASSIAGGRYEQYF
TGTGCCAGCAGTATCGCCGGGGGGAGATACGAGCAGTACTTC
>TRBJ2-5|-|TRBV28|TRBD1
CASRGQGQETQYF
TGTGCCAGCAGGGGACAGGGGCAAGAGACCCAGTACTTC
>TRBJ1-4|-|TRBV6-4|-
CASSPYRARGEKLFF
TGTGCCAGCAGTCCGTACCGGGCAAGAGGGGAAAAACTGTTTTTT